This T cell receptor beta chain was identified during a study of blood T cell repertoires in COVID-19. CDR1 is SGHAT, CDR2 FQNNGV, per germline. There are 15 residues in the CDR3. With V trimmed by 2 bases and J by 4 bases, 3 bases remained unmatched. Assay: immunoSEQ multiplex PCR; the TCRdb copy retains only in-frame clones and omits some. The table shows 98,000 or so clones, with around 86% occurring only once. The clonotype originates from a man in his 60s with COVID-19, enrolled during active disease. Sequenced material: peripheral blood. The chain recombines TRBV11-2 with TRBJ1-2; 11 positions match TRBD1. Here the CDR3 reads CASSLQGQGAYGYTF. The DNA for the CDR3 is TGTGCCAGCAGCTTACAAGGACAGGGGGCCTATGGCTACACCTTC.